The entry that follows covers one T cell receptor (beta chain) sequence. This clone appeared a few times. This clone's antigen is unknown. No base qualities exist here, and no much larger clone lies one base off it. In the paper's terms, the time point label means: baseline before first vaccination. Samples from vaccinated people were obtained from the UK trials COV001 and COV002, which included a single-blind randomized controlled phase 2/3 trial of AZD1222 (ChAdOx1 nCoV-19) in healthy adults. Trial participant PBMC samples were collected at day 0 and day 28 after the second dose for TCRbeta chain sequencing. The CDR3 regions of human TCRbeta chains were subjected to immunosequencing. On the study's bioinformatics: Repertoire TCRs were checked for matches against a reference library of SARS-CoV-2-specific TCRs that had been generated using the MIRA antigen-specificity platform. Breadth meant the fraction of unique TCRs that were SARS-CoV-2-associated, whereas depth meant the fraction of total T cells that were SARS-CoV-2-associated. Using the MIRA data, each spike-specific TCR was mapped to the spike region that the TCR reacts to and placed in a CD4 or CD8 class. Log10-transformed breadth and depth values were compared by one-way ANOVA with Sidak's multiple comparisons tests. TCRdb took over this immuneACCESS table, retaining in-frame rearrangements with V and J assigned. Such tables are incomplete; in checked studies, under half of the missing clones stem from an unresolved V gene, and the remainder is unexplained. For V, J and clone size, that table is used; D and trimming come from the DNA. The sample table contains about 150,000 clones; only one count was recorded for 70% to 90% of them. Roughly 7.3% of the sample is held by the ten biggest clonotypes.

This sample was taken from a study of T cell responses to AZD1222 COVID-19 vaccine (dated by TCRdb to about 2021). Looking at the study overall: AZD1222 recipients given second doses at about 4 weeks or at about 12 weeks were pooled, since spike-specific TCR depth and breadth were not found to differ between the two schedules. TCR sequencing was performed for 230 to 250 trial participants, of whom roughly 200 were given two doses of AZD1222 and around 26 were given two doses of MenACWY control vaccine. Trial participants were enrolled into age subgroups of 18-55, 56-69 and 70-plus years, which contained about 160, 30 and 59 TCR-sequenced participants, respectively.

The CDR3 goes from the cysteine to the phenylalanine over 16 residues. The read is trimmed to its CDR3 DNA, 48 bases read in frame from base 1. Reading the germline V gene (reference sequence) gives CDR1 LGHDT and CDR2 YNNKEL. At the junction V is shortened by 0 bases and J by 5 bases, with 15 bases in between. Overall study results and their limits: Because no samples from the day 14 peak response were available, repertoires could be characterized only after the peak T cell response. Participants were mostly white British and included more females than males, and it was suggested by the authors that clonal diversity may have been underestimated. In the small 56-69-year group, the increase in depth fell short of significance, most likely because of low power. Vaccine-associated CD4 TCRs spanned the whole spike protein, with dominant responses in regions 160-218 and 743-854. A significant rise in spike-specific TCR breadth and depth was observed after two AZD1222 doses relative to day 0 and relative to MenACWY recipients. Conclusions about previously exposed vaccinees are limited, since just a handful of AZD1222 recipients were seropositive for SARS-CoV-2 at baseline. Reportedly, close to half of the unique spike-specific TCRs recognized epitopes lying outside the regions that are mutated in the B.1.351 and B.1.1.7 variants.

This receptor was taken from an adult in good health. The sample here was peripheral blood, taken on day 0 of AZD1222 vaccination. The chain employs TRBV3-1 (or the pseudogene TRBV3-2) and TRBJ2-3; the D gene is perhaps TRBD1 or TRBD2, as each covers 5 bases. The CDR3 in this case is CASSQDWDRRGDTQYF. The DNA sequence is as follows: TGTGCCAGCAGCCAAGACTGGGACCGCCGGGGAGATACGCAGTATTTT.